These 15 T cell receptor beta chains were sequenced from one sample in a study of T-cell reconstitution after alpha-beta-depleted transplantation in children. For TCRbeta, the library was prepared with unique molecular identifiers. MiXCR was run by TCRdb on the PCR reads, yielding one entry per CDR3 protein. The profile shows a few hundred thousand distinct CDR3 sequences, about a sixth of them singletons. The input for sequencing was PBMCs from the stem cell graft donor, taken from the stem cell graft. The origin of the receptors is a human donor who donated a stem cell graft to a child with acute lymphoblastic leukemia.

This clonotype has a handful of counts. In DNA form, the CDR3 reads TGTGCCAGCACCGGCGGTATCCTCTCTGGGGCCAACGTCCTGACTTTC. Its translation: CASTGGILSGANVLTF. The genes are TRBV12-3 or TRBV12-4 and TRBJ2-6; D unclear. Between the trimmed V and J ends, which lost 7 bases and 0 bases, there was a span of 13 bases. This CDR3 is 16 amino acids long.

The V and J genes are TRBV20-1 and TRBJ2-7, with D unclear. V lost 3 bases and J 3 bases, leaving 9 bases between the germline ends. The CDR3 runs to 12 residues. Germline V gene data show CDR1 as DFQATT and CDR2 as SNEGSKA (reference sequence). The CDR3 spells CSARLSDYEQYF. For the CDR3, the DNA is TGCAGTGCTAGGTTGTCAGACTACGAGCAGTACTTC.

There are a few counts of this clonotype. The chain uses TRBV13 and TRBJ2-2, with TRBD2 matching over 9 bases. Germline lookup yields CDR1 PRHDT and CDR2 FYEKMQ (reference sequence). The CDR3 runs to 18 residues. V shed 5 bases and J 5 bases; nucleotides not matched to a gene: 15. The CDR3 nucleotides are TGTGCCAGCAGCCGAACGGGGCTAGCGGGATCTGGGACCGGGGAGCTGTTTTTT. Its protein product is CASSRTGLAGSGTGELFF.

This clonotype was observed a few times. Here the CDR3 DNA reads TGCAGTGCTGAGACAGGGAACTATGGCTACACCTTC. Its protein is CSAETGNYGYTF. The V gene is TRBV20-1, the J gene TRBJ1-2; the match to TRBD1 covers 7 bases. The CDR3 has 12 amino acids. Trimming took 5 bases from V and 2 from J; bases not matched to a gene: 2. The germline V gene has CDR1 DFQATT and CDR2 SNEGSKA (reference sequence).

V gene TRBV6-1 combines with J gene TRBJ2-7; 15 nucleotides agree with TRBD2. The CDR3 totals 14 residues. Trimming at V came to 8 bases and at J to 7 bases, leaving 6 bases not matched to a gene. Germline V CDR1 and CDR2: MNHNS, SASEGT. The DNA for the CDR3 is TGTGCCAGCGGACTAGCGGGAGGGCCGGGAGAGCAGTACTTC. Its translation is CASGLAGGPGEQYF.

This rearrangement joins TRBV4-2 to TRBJ1-1; 9 nucleotides align to TRBD1. CDR1 and CDR2 from the germline V gene are LGHNA and YNFKEQ. This CDR3 comprises 17 residues. V was clipped by 0 bases and J by 6 bases; unmatched bases: 11. The CDR3 sequence is CASSQDVPGTGKAEAFF. CDR3 coding DNA: TGTGCCAGCAGCCAAGATGTGCCCGGGACAGGGAAGGCTGAAGCTTTCTTT.

Only a few counts were recorded for this clonotype. Here the CDR3 reads CASSSGDRAKNIQYF. CDR3 nucleotide sequence: TGTGCCAGCAGCTCTGGGGACCGGGCCAAAAACATTCAGTACTTC. The chain has TRBV5-5 and TRBJ2-4, with D perhaps matching TRBD1 or TRBD2 (5 bases each). Germline assignment: CDR1 SGHKS and CDR2 YYEKEE (reference sequence). The CDR3 loop spans 15 amino acids. V dropped 3 bases and J dropped 1 base, with 11 bases sitting between them. Drawing the rest from reference TRBV5-5 and TRBJ2-4, the complete variable domain is DAGVTQSPTHLIKTRGQQVTLRCSPISGHKSVSWYQQVLGQGPQFIFQYYEKEERGRGNFPDRFSARQFPNYSSELNVNALLLGDSALYLCASSSGDRAKNIQYFGAGTRLSVL.

The chain employs TRBV7-9 and TRBJ2-7, with unresolved D. Germline values: CDR1 SEHNR, CDR2 FQNEAQ (reference sequence). The CDR3 consists of 13 residues. Trimming took 6 bases from V and 5 from J, leaving 14 bases between them. In DNA form, the CDR3 reads TGTGCCAGCAGGTCGGCCGTCGGCGACGAGCAGTACTTC. Translated, it gives CASRSAVGDEQYF.

This clonotype has a handful of counts. J is TRBJ1-2 and V is TRBV5-1; D unclear. Germline V lookup: CDR1 SGHRS, CDR2 YFSETQ. Deletions cut 1 base from V and 8 bases from J, with 6 bases between. The CDR3 loop spans 11 amino acids. CDR3 sequence: CASSLPPGYTF. In DNA, the CDR3 is TGCGCCAGCAGCTTGCCCCCCGGCTACACCTTC.

This chain links TRBV6-5 with TRBJ2-1; 7 bases fit TRBD1. There are 15 residues in the CDR3. Unmatched junction bases numbered 5, after V lost 5 bases and J lost 1 base. The germline CDR1 and CDR2 sequences are MNHEY and SVGAGI. This chain's CDR3 is CASSTGTASYNEQFF. CDR3 nucleotides: TGTGCCAGCAGTACCGGGACAGCGTCCTACAATGAGCAGTTCTTC.

This clonotype was picked up a small number of times. This chain connects TRBV5-1 to TRBJ1-2, with D perhaps matching TRBD1 (5 bases). The CDR3 length is 15 residues. Trimming removed 0 bases at V and 6 bases at J, with 15 bases between. The V gene's germline CDR1 is SGHRS and CDR2 YFSETQ. The CDR3 sequence: CASSLGGDVIDGYTF. DNA of the CDR3: TGCGCCAGCAGCTTGGGAGGGGACGTTATAGATGGCTACACCTTC.

This clonotype showed up just a few times. This chain connects TRBV12-3 or TRBV12-4 to TRBJ1-1; the D gene is possibly TRBD1 (6 bases). The CDR3 loop spans 15 amino acids. Trimming shortened V by 5 bases and J by 3 bases, and 16 bases separated the two germline ends. The CDR3 DNA reads TGTGCCAGCAGTCGCTGGACAGCAGAGTACACTGAAGCTTTCTTT. Protein sequence: CASSRWTAEYTEAFF.

This clonotype has just a few counts. The chain combines TRBV20-1 with TRBJ2-1; 9 bases agree with TRBD2. Losses at the gene ends were 6 bases for V and 5 bases for J; bases not matched to a gene: 8. This CDR3 is built from 14 residues. Germline V gene sequence: CDR1 DFQATT, CDR2 SNEGSKA (reference sequence). The CDR3 loop reads CSAAGREGNNEQFF. For the CDR3, the DNA is TGCAGTGCAGCGGGGCGGGAGGGTAACAATGAGCAGTTCTTC.

The V call is TRBV3-1, the J call TRBJ2-7; D possibly corresponds to TRBD1 (6 bases). The V and J ends lost 6 bases and 0 bases respectively, with 9 bases between them. CDR1 and CDR2 (germline): LGHDT, YNNKEL (reference sequence). This CDR3 region has 13 residues. The CDR3 is CASRGGPSYEQYF. The CDR3 DNA follows: TGTGCCAGCAGAGGGGGACCCTCCTACGAGCAGTACTTC.

This chain connects TRBV27 to TRBJ2-7; unclear D gene. Trimming removed 2 bases at V and 3 bases at J, with 11 bases between. CDR1 MNHEY and CDR2 SMNVEV come from the germline V gene (reference sequence). The CDR3 runs to 14 residues. The CDR3 spells CASSLAAADYEQYF. The CDR3 region has the DNA TGTGCCAGCAGTTTAGCCGCGGCAGACTACGAGCAGTACTTC.